This T cell receptor beta chain was identified in a study of T cells in Graves' hyperthyroidism and ophthalmopathy. There were TCR beta CDR3 regions amplified from RNA transcripts. The HTBI primer set served for first-round RT-PCR of the TCR CDR3. TCRdb reprocessed the multiplex PCR reads with MiXCR, giving one entry per CDR3 protein. In the table there are some 500,000 distinct CDR3 sequences, around 16% of which are singletons. The CDR3 runs 12 residues. Germline values: CDR1 MNHEY, CDR2 SMNVEV (reference sequence). V was pared by 10 bases and J by 5 bases, with 7 bases of the junction left unmatched. Study outcomes and limitations: Median prediction lead before ophthalmopathy onset was six to eight months with the model.

This clonotype has a count of ten or more. Its matching antigen is unknown. Sample: blood. The chain employs TRBV27 and TRBJ1-1, with 7 bases identical to TRBD1. The origin of this receptor is a woman younger than 45 with Graves' ophthalmopathy. CDR3 loop: CATRQGGTEAFF. The CDR3 DNA follows: TGTGCCACTAGACAGGGAGGGACTGAAGCTTTCTTT.